These 31 T cell receptor beta chains share one sample of origin, sequenced in a study of response to subunit inactivated influenza vaccine. TCRdb re-analysed the RT-PCR reads in MiXCR, keeping a single row per CDR3 protein. The sample has around 790,000 distinct CDR3 sequences, 21% seen once; the top ten hold about a tenth. The source was PBMCs from blood, collected around 5 days after vaccination. These receptors came from a man in his forties or fifties who received an inactivated influenza vaccine.

The table lists this clonotype with many counts. The genes are TRBV6-2 or TRBV6-3 and TRBJ2-1; 9 positions match TRBD2. The CDR3 length is 17 residues. The J segment lost 4 bases and the V segment lost 6 bases, leaving 13 bases of the junction unmatched. Per the germline V gene, CDR1 is MNHEY and CDR2 is SVGEGT. DNA for the CDR3: TGTGCCAGCAGGGCTAGGACCTTAGCGGGAGAGTACAATGAGCAGTTCTTC. The encoded protein is CASRARTLAGEYNEQFF.

This clonotype has only a few counts. The chain combines TRBV20-1 with TRBJ2-1; 9 nucleotides match TRBD2. J gave up 0 bases and V 7 bases, and 10 bases lay outside the gene matches. The CDR3 length is 16 residues. CDR1 and CDR2 (germline): DFQATT, SNEGSKA (reference sequence). The CDR3 reads CSGYLAGASSYNEQFF. The CDR3 coding sequence is TGCAGTGGATATTTAGCGGGGGCGAGCTCCTACAATGAGCAGTTCTTC.

This clonotype was observed many times. The CDR3 is CASSFGTRGKVDTQYF. CDR3 in DNA: TGTGCCAGCAGTTTCGGGACTAGGGGAAAAGTTGATACGCAGTATTTT. This chain links TRBV12-3 or TRBV12-4 with TRBJ2-3; 8 bases are a match to TRBD2. The CDR3 is 16 amino acids. V lost 3 bases to trimming and J lost 6 bases; unmatched junction nucleotides: 11.

At least ten counts were recorded for this clonotype. The chain employs TRBV7-9 and TRBJ1-1; 7 bases agree with TRBD1. Germline CDR1 reads SEHNR; CDR2 reads FQNEAQ (reference sequence). The V segment lost 1 base and the J segment 0 bases; nucleotides outside the gene matches: 2. The CDR3 length is 15 residues. In DNA form, the CDR3 reads TGTGCCAGCAGCTTAGGGACAGGCGTGAACACTGAAGCTTTCTTT. Its translation is CASSLGTGVNTEAFF.

This rearrangement joins TRBV6-2 or TRBV6-3 to TRBJ2-1, with a possible D match to TRBD1 (5 bases). Per the germline V gene, CDR1 is MNHEY and CDR2 is SVGEGT. Trimming took off 5 bases at V and 5 bases at J, with 34 bases between the two ends. This CDR3 spans 21 amino acids. The DNA for the CDR3 is TGTGCCAGCAGTCCAGTCCAGGGCACCAATATTATATCCCTGACGAACAATGAGCAGTTCTTC. This sequence encodes CASSPVQGTNIISLTNNEQFF.

This clonotype has a count of ten or more. The genes are TRBV7-2 and TRBJ1-2; D is possibly TRBD1 (5 bases). The germline V gene encodes CDR1 SGHTA and CDR2 FQGNSA. This CDR3 is built from 16 residues. V lost 5 bases and J 0 bases, leaving 16 bases between the germline ends. CDR3 in amino acids: CASSLSGGIPNYGYTF. The CDR3 region has the DNA TGTGCCAGCAGCCTTAGTGGGGGGATACCTAACTATGGCTACACCTTC.

The rearrangement links TRBV29-1 to TRBJ2-3; TRBD2 matches 12 bases. J gave up 4 bases and V 4 bases, and 15 bases lay outside the gene matches. This CDR3 comprises 18 residues. Per germline, CDR1 SQVTM and CDR2 ANQGSEA. The CDR3 DNA is TGCAGCGTTGGGGCAGGGGGACCGGGACTAGCGGGTGCAGATACGCAGTATTTT. Translating gives CSVGAGGPGLAGADTQYF.

This clonotype came up a few times. This chain connects TRBV10-3 to TRBJ2-3; perhaps TRBD2 as D (5 bases). CDR3 size: 14 residues. CDR1 is ENHRY, CDR2 SYGVKD, per germline. The V and J ends lost 11 bases and 0 bases respectively, with 15 bases between them. This CDR3 is CAVSPGSSTDTQYF. The CDR3 DNA is TGTGCCGTATCACCGGGGAGTAGCACAGATACGCAGTATTTT.

This clonotype was seen only a few times. The CDR3 sequence: CASSPRLGKYYEQYF. CDR3 DNA sequence: TGTGCCAGCAGCCCACGTCTGGGGAAATACTACGAGCAGTACTTC. The V gene is TRBV28, the J gene TRBJ2-7; D remains ambiguous. V was trimmed by 6 bases and J by 3 bases, leaving 18 bases between them. The germline V gene encodes CDR1 MDHEN and CDR2 SYDVKM. The CDR3 length is 15 residues.

The J gene is TRBJ1-6, the V gene TRBV5-1; D unresolved. V lost 0 bases to trimming and J lost 7 bases, with 17 bases between them. This CDR3 has 17 amino acids. Per the germline V gene, CDR1 is SGHRS and CDR2 is YFSETQ. CDR3 DNA: TGCGCCAGCAGCTTGGGAAGGGCGTCAGCTCACAATTCACCCCTCCACTTT. Translating gives CASSLGRASAHNSPLHF.

The chain recombines TRBV15 with TRBJ1-4; D may be TRBD1 (5 bases). The germline V and J ends were trimmed by 8 bases and 7 bases, with 17 bases remaining between them. The germline gives CDR1 LNHNV, CDR2 YYDKDF (reference sequence). The CDR3 loop spans 14 amino acids. The chain's CDR3 is CATSGGARGEKLFF. In DNA form, the CDR3 reads TGTGCCACCTCGGGTGGCGCGAGGGGTGAAAAACTGTTTTTT.

The CDR3 here is CASSQDFAGGPVADTQYF. In nucleotides, the CDR3 is TGTGCCAGCAGCCAAGATTTCGCGGGGGGGCCGGTGGCAGATACGCAGTATTTT. The chain uses TRBV3-1 and TRBJ2-3, with TRBD2 matching over 9 bases. This CDR3 spans 18 amino acids. J gave up 4 bases and V 0 bases, and 11 bases lay outside the gene matches. Germline V gene data show CDR1 as LGHDT and CDR2 as YNNKEL (reference sequence).

This clonotype was recorded a few times. The V gene is TRBV13, the J gene TRBJ1-2; TRBD1 might be the D (5 bases). Trimming stripped 5 bases from V and 5 bases from J, with 15 bases between. The CDR3 extends over 14 amino acids. The germline CDR1 and CDR2 sequences are PRHDT and FYEKMQ (reference sequence). The CDR3 reads CASSVRTGGYGYTF. DNA of the CDR3: TGTGCCAGCAGCGTCAGAACAGGCGGGTATGGCTACACCTTC. Full variable domain (missing parts from reference TRBV13 and TRBJ1-2): AAGVIQSPRHLIKEKRETATLKCYPIPRHDTVYWYQQGPGQDPQFLISFYEKMQSDKGSIPDRFSAQQFSDYHSELNMSSLELGDSALYFCASSVRTGGYGYTFGSGTRLTVV.

The chain combines TRBV5-1 with TRBJ2-3; D is ambiguous. In germline, CDR1 is SGHRS, CDR2 YFSETQ. This CDR3 has 16 amino acids. V was shortened by 6 bases and J by 3 bases, with 20 bases between the two germline ends. The CDR3 region is CASTSPGAAVTDTQYF. The CDR3 nucleotides read TGCGCCAGCACCTCCCCGGGCGCCGCGGTGACAGATACGCAGTATTTT.

This clonotype was seen more than once but under ten times. The genes are TRBV30 and TRBJ2-7; the match to TRBD2 covers 13 bases. The CDR3 has 16 amino acids. Germline assignment: CDR1 GTSNPN and CDR2 SVGIG (reference sequence). V shed 2 bases, J shed 3 bases, and the junction held 7 bases outside the gene matches. CDR3 region: CAWSSQLAGGFYEQYF. Here the CDR3 DNA reads TGTGCCTGGAGTTCCCAACTAGCGGGAGGGTTCTACGAGCAGTACTTC.

This clonotype was seen a handful of times. V gene TRBV12-3 or TRBV12-4 combines with J gene TRBJ1-6; 7 nucleotides align to TRBD1. The CDR3 is 13 residues long. Trimming took 6 bases from V and 11 from J; bases not matched to a gene: 7. The CDR3 nucleotides are TGTGCCAGCAGGCCCGGGACAGTTCCACCCCTCCACTTT. It encodes CASRPGTVPPLHF.

The chain is built from TRBV5-6 and TRBJ2-7; TRBD2 might be the D (5 bases). The CDR3 spans 14 residues. V was shortened by 0 bases and J by 4 bases, with 11 bases between the two germline ends. Germline CDR1 reads SGHDT; CDR2 reads YYEEEE. In DNA, the CDR3 is TGTGCCAGCAGCTTGGATCTAGCAGCTTACGAGCAGTACTTC. Protein: CASSLDLAAYEQYF.

The chain carries TRBV12-3 or TRBV12-4 and TRBJ2-7; D uncertain. V was shortened by 5 bases and J by 3 bases, with 14 bases between the two germline ends. This CDR3 is 14 amino acids long. Written as DNA, the CDR3 is TGTGCCAGCAGTCCCGCCGGGCACCTCTACGAGCAGTACTTC. Its translation: CASSPAGHLYEQYF.

Turning to this clonotype: One end of the junction varies from germline; a read error may be responsible. The V call is TRBV12-3 or TRBV12-4, the J call TRBJ1-4, with a possible D match to TRBD1 (5 bases). The CDR3 spans 12 residues. The CDR3 region has the DNA TGTGCCAGCAGTGGAAGGGGTGAAAGACTGTTTTTT. It encodes CASSGRGERLFF.

With respect to this clonotype: Germline is not matched at one junction end, which may reflect a read error. This chain links TRBV20-1 with TRBJ2-6; possible D gene TRBD1, 5 bases. The V gene's germline CDR1 is DFQATT and CDR2 SNEGSKA (reference sequence). This CDR3 contains 17 residues. This chain's CDR3 is CSARPTVLLSGVNVLTF. CDR3 sequence (DNA): TGCAGTGCTCGACCGACAGTTCTCCTCTCTGGGGTCAACGTCCTGACTTTC.

The table lists this clonotype with a few counts. The chain combines TRBV7-9 with TRBJ2-1; 9 bases agree with TRBD1. Germline loops: CDR1 SEHNR, CDR2 FQNEAQ (reference sequence). The CDR3 is 14 residues long. With 5 bases clipped from V and 7 bases from J, the junction kept 6 bases outside the gene matches. The CDR3 loop reads CASSVGQGLNEQFF. The CDR3 DNA reads as TGTGCCAGCAGCGTGGGACAGGGTTTGAATGAGCAGTTCTTC. Full variable domain (rest looked up from reference TRBV7-9 and TRBJ2-1): DTGVSQNPRHKITKRGQNVTFRCDPISEHNRLYWYRQTLGQGPEFLTYFQNEAQLEKSRLLSDRFSAERPKGSFSTLEIQRTEQGDSAMYLCASSVGQGLNEQFFGPGTRLTVL.

This clonotype was detected ten times or more. This chain joins TRBV20-1 and TRBJ2-3; D possibly corresponds to TRBD2 (5 bases). The CDR3 length is 13 residues. Trimming cost V 6 bases and J 12 bases, with 22 bases left between them. CDR1 and CDR2 from the germline V gene are DFQATT and SNEGSKA (reference sequence). CDR3 sequence (DNA): TGCAGTGCCGGAAACCGTCTAGCAAGGTCTCAGTATTTT. Its protein product is CSAGNRLARSQYF.

This clonotype was counted between two and nine times. The V gene is TRBV12-3 or TRBV12-4, the J gene TRBJ2-3, with D uncertain. Trimming took 4 bases from V and 3 from J, leaving 8 bases between them. The CDR3 covers 13 residues. DNA of the CDR3: TGTGCCAGCAGTTACCAACGGACAGATACGCAGTATTTT. Its translation is CASSYQRTDTQYF.

This clonotype was seen more than once but under ten times. J is TRBJ2-5 and V is TRBV12-3 or TRBV12-4, with D perhaps matching TRBD1 (6 bases). The V and J ends lost 6 bases and 1 base respectively, with 15 bases between them. This CDR3 is 15 amino acids long. In nucleotides, the CDR3 is TGTGCCAGCAGGCCCGCACAGGGCCCCCAAGAGACCCAGTACTTC. Residues: CASRPAQGPQETQYF.

This clonotype was observed many times. The chain is built from TRBV5-1 and TRBJ1-1; no clear D gene. Per the germline V gene, CDR1 is SGHRS and CDR2 is YFSETQ. The V end lost 4 bases, the J end lost 2 bases, and 9 bases lay between the germline ends. The length of the CDR3 is 13 residues. CDR3 bases: TGCGCCAGCAGCCACGACCTTAACACTGAAGCTTTCTTT. Translating it yields CASSHDLNTEAFF. Drawing the rest from reference TRBV5-1 and TRBJ1-1, the complete variable domain is KAGVTQTPRYLIKTRGQQVTLSCSPISGHRSVSWYQQTPGQGLQFLFEYFSETQRNKGNFPGRFSGRQFSNSRSEMNVSTLELGDSALYLCASSHDLNTEAFFGQGTRLTVV.

This clonotype turned up a few times. This sequence joins TRBV20-1 and TRBJ2-5; 8 bases align to TRBD2. The V gene's germline CDR1 is DFQATT and CDR2 SNEGSKA (reference sequence). With 4 bases clipped from V and 3 bases from J, the junction kept 7 bases outside the gene matches. The CDR3 runs to 14 residues. This chain's CDR3 is CSAIEVSGKETQYF. The CDR3 bases are TGCAGTGCTATAGAGGTTAGCGGGAAAGAGACCCAGTACTTC.

In this sample, this clonotype turned up many times. The V gene is TRBV5-1, the J gene TRBJ2-1, with 11 positions matching TRBD2. The CDR3 is 15 amino acids. Germline trimming cut 7 bases from V and 3 bases from J; bases unmatched to any gene: 6. Germline V gives CDR1 SGHRS, CDR2 YFSETQ. The CDR3 coding sequence is TGCGCCAGCTCACTAGCGGGAGAAAACTACAATGAGCAGTTCTTC. Its translation is CASSLAGENYNEQFF.

The chain is built from TRBV4-1 and TRBJ2-2, with 12 bases lining up with TRBD1. Germline loops: CDR1 MGHRA, CDR2 YSYEKL. The CDR3 sequence is 16 residues long. The V and J ends lost 4 bases and 6 bases, in that order; junction bases with no gene match: 6. The CDR3 DNA follows: TGCGCCAGCAGCCTTTTGGGACAGGGGGCTGCCGGGGAGCTGTTTTTT. Its protein is CASSLLGQGAAGELFF.

This clonotype has a handful of counts. The chain links TRBV7-2 to TRBJ2-5; tentatively, D is TRBD1 or TRBD2 (5 bases each). CDR3 length: 14 residues. Germline CDR1 and CDR2: SGHTA and FQGNSA. V lost 3 bases to trimming and J lost 1 base, with 9 bases between them. CDR3 nucleotide sequence: TGTGCCAGCAGCTTCTACGGGGCCCAAGAGACCCAGTACTTC. It is translated as CASSFYGAQETQYF.

The chain joins TRBV6-2 or TRBV6-3 to TRBJ2-7; 8 bases map to TRBD1. V was clipped by 5 bases and J by 2 bases; unmatched bases: 8. This CDR3 is built from 15 residues. Germline V gene sequence: CDR1 MNHEY, CDR2 SVGEGT. CDR3 amino acids: CASSTRQGFTYEQYF. CDR3 coding DNA: TGTGCCAGCAGTACCCGACAGGGGTTCACCTACGAGCAGTACTTC.

The genes are TRBV4-1 and TRBJ2-1, with TRBD2 matching over 8 bases. The CDR3 runs 13 residues. Per germline, CDR1 MGHRA and CDR2 YSYEKL. V lost 4 bases and J lost 6; bases outside the gene matches: 2. The CDR3 loop is CASSRGTSNEQFF. Here the CDR3 DNA reads TGCGCCAGCAGCCGAGGGACTAGCAATGAGCAGTTCTTC.